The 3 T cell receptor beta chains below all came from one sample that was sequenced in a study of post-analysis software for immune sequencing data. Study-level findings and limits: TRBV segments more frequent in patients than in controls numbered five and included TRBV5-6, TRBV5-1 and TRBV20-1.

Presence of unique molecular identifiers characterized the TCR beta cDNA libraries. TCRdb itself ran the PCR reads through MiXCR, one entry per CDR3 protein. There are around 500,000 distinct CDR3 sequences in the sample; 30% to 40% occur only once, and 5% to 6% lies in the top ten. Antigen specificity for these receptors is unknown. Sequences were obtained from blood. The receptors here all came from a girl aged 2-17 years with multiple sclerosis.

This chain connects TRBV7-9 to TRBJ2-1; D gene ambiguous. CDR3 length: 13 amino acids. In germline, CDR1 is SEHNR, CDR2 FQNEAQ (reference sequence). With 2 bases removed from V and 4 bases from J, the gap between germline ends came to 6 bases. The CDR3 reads CASSLFQYNEQFF. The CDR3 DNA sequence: TGTGCCAGCAGCTTATTCCAGTACAATGAGCAGTTCTTC.

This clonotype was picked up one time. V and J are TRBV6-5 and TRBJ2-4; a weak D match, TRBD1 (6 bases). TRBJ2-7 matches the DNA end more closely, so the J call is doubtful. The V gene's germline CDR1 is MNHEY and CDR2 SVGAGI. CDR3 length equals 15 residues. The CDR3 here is CASNDGDGGNYEQYF. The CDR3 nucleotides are TGTGCCAGCAACGACGGGGATGGGGGCAATTACGAGCAGTACTTC.

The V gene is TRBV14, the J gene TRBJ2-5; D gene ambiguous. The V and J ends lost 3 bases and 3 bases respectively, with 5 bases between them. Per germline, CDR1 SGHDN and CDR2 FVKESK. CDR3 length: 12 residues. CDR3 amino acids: CASSQTKETQYF. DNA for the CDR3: TGTGCCAGCAGCCAGACGAAAGAGACCCAGTACTTC.